The 22 T cell receptor beta chains listed next were all sequenced from one sample in a study of graft-versus-host responses after intestinal transplantation. Their antigens remain unidentified. Measured with immunoSEQ multiplex PCR; TCRdb has only the in-frame clones, and not every one. The sample shows approximately 90,000 clones, roughly 91% of them seen only once. The sample was unstimulated CD8+ T cells sorted from spleen or lymph node cells, taken before intestinal transplant. The receptors come from a human donor who received an intestinal transplant.

J is TRBJ2-2 and V is TRBV11-2; D is uncertain. The CDR3 contains 14 residues. Trimming removed 4 bases at V and 7 bases at J, with 13 bases between. CDR1 and CDR2 from the germline V gene are SGHAT and FQNNGV. The CDR3 protein is CASSSDSSIGELFF. The CDR3 coding sequence is TGTGCCAGCAGCTCTGATAGTAGTATCGGGGAGCTGTTTTTT.

The rearrangement joins TRBV29-1 to TRBJ2-5; TRBD2 is a possible D gene (7 bases). Looked up from germline, CDR1 is SQVTM and CDR2 is ANQGSEA. Trimming pared 3 bases from V and 5 bases from J, leaving 16 bases between. The CDR3 has 14 amino acids. Written as DNA, the CDR3 is TGCAGCGTTGATGGGACCGGGGGGCGGGAGACCCAGTACTTC. Its translation: CSVDGTGGRETQYF.

This clone has only a few counts. The V and J genes are TRBV5-4 and TRBJ2-7, with 7 bases matching TRBD1. The CDR3 contains 14 residues. CDR1 and CDR2 (germline): SGHNT, YYREEE (reference sequence). V was clipped by 2 bases and J by 3 bases; unmatched bases: 5. The DNA for the CDR3 is TGTGCCAGCAGCTTAGACAGGGTAGGCTACGAGCAGTACTTC. It codes for CASSLDRVGYEQYF.

This chain uses TRBV20-1 with TRBJ1-1; D uncertain. The CDR3 length is 11 residues. Germline-derived CDR1 and CDR2 are DFQATT and SNEGSKA (reference sequence). V lost 3 bases to trimming and J lost 8 bases, with 10 bases between them. CDR3 bases: TGCAGTGCTAGTGGGCTCTCCGAAGCTTTCTTT. As protein: CSASGLSEAFF.

This clone was seen only a few times. The J gene is TRBJ1-1, the V gene TRBV4-1, with TRBD1 matching over 7 bases. V lost 1 base, J lost 6 bases, and 8 bases stayed unmatched. Germline CDR1 MGHRA, CDR2 YSYEKL. This CDR3 comprises 15 residues. CDR3 loop: CASSQATGWRAEAFF. The DNA for the CDR3 is TGCGCCAGCAGCCAAGCGACAGGGTGGAGAGCTGAAGCTTTCTTT.

The chain is built from TRBV7-9 and TRBJ2-7; no reliable D call. V shed 2 bases and J shed 10 bases, with 12 bases lying between them. In germline, CDR1 is SEHNR, CDR2 FQNEAQ (reference sequence). The CDR3 loop spans 12 amino acids. CDR3 residues: CASSLYSTEQYF. The CDR3 region has the DNA TGTGCCAGCAGCTTATATAGCACGGAACAGTACTTC.

This rearrangement joins TRBV30 to TRBJ1-1; 10 bases line up with TRBD1. CDR3 size: 15 residues. Germline lookup yields CDR1 GTSNPN and CDR2 SVGIG (reference sequence). The V gene end was trimmed by 1 base and the J gene end by 1 base; junction bases not matched to a gene: 3. CDR3 coding DNA: TGTGCCTGGAGTGAACGGGACAGGGGGAACACTGAAGCTTTCTTT. This encodes CAWSERDRGNTEAFF. The whole variable domain, remainder taken from reference TRBV30 and TRBJ1-1, is SQTIHQWPATLVQPVGSPLSLECTVEGTSNPNLYWYRQAAGRGLQLLFYSVGIGQISSEVPQNLSASRPQDRQFILSSKKLLLSDSGFYLCAWSERDRGNTEAFFGQGTRLTVV.

This chain links TRBV27 with TRBJ2-7, with 7 bases fitting TRBD1. The CDR3 has 14 residues. The trim removed 5 bases at V and 5 bases at J, leaving 9 bases unmatched. The germline gives CDR1 MNHEY, CDR2 SMNVEV (reference sequence). CDR3 loop: CASSLQGWGHEQYF. CDR3 in DNA: TGTGCCAGCAGTCTACAGGGGTGGGGACACGAGCAGTACTTC.

The V and J genes are TRBV19 and TRBJ1-2; TRBD1 is a possible D gene (5 bases). Trimming cost V 5 bases and J 0 bases, with 13 bases left between them. Germline CDR1 is LNHDA and CDR2 is SQIVND (reference sequence). The CDR3 runs to 15 residues. CDR3 sequence (DNA): TGTGCCAGTAGTTCCGACAGAAACGCTAACTATGGCTACACCTTC. This sequence encodes CASSSDRNANYGYTF.

The rearrangement joins TRBV27 to TRBJ2-7, with 10 bases fitting TRBD2. Unmatched junction bases numbered 5, after V lost 6 bases and J lost 3 bases. Looked up from germline, CDR1 is MNHEY and CDR2 is SMNVEV (reference sequence). This CDR3 has 14 residues. CDR3 DNA sequence: TGTGCCAGCAGCGAGCGGGGGGGGCTCTACGAGCAGTACTTC. It specifies CASSERGGLYEQYF.

This clone has only one observation. This chain joins TRBV7-9 and TRBJ2-5; D is unresolved. The J call could be wrong; TRBJ2-7 is a better fit for the DNA end. The CDR3 is 16 amino acids. Germline lookup yields CDR1 SEHNR and CDR2 FQNEAQ (reference sequence). This CDR3 is CASSSTGDGLDYEQYF. The CDR3 DNA follows: TGTGCCAGCAGTTCTACTGGCGACGGCCTGGACTACGAGCAGTACTTC.

The chain joins TRBV5-1 to TRBJ2-3; D is uncertain. Germline CDR1 reads SGHRS; CDR2 reads YFSETQ. V was clipped by 1 base and J by 9 bases, with 6 bases between them. CDR3 length: 11 residues. In DNA form, the CDR3 reads TGCGCCAGCAGCTTGACCGGGACGCAGTATTTT. Translated: CASSLTGTQYF.

J is TRBJ2-3 and V is TRBV7-2, with 14 bases identical to TRBD2. This CDR3 has 15 amino acids. Unmatched junction bases numbered 1, after V lost 4 bases and J lost 4 bases. The germline V gene has CDR1 SGHTA and CDR2 FQGNSA. CDR3 in amino acids: CASSSTSGGADTQYF. CDR3 nucleotides: TGTGCCAGCAGCTCGACTAGCGGGGGGGCAGATACGCAGTATTTT.

The rearrangement links TRBV29-1 to TRBJ1-4; D perhaps matches TRBD1 (5 bases). Germline V CDR1 and CDR2: SQVTM, ANQGSEA. CDR3 size: 12 residues. Trimming shortened V by 8 bases and J by 4 bases, and 11 bases separated the two germline ends. Written as DNA, the CDR3 is TGCAGCATATCCCAGGGTAATGAAAAACTGTTTTTT. Protein sequence: CSISQGNEKLFF. Supplemented by reference TRBV29-1 and TRBJ1-4, the full variable domain reads SAVISQKPSRDICQRGTSLTIQCQVDSQVTMMFWYRQQPGQSLTLIATANQGSEATYESGFVIDKFPISRPNLTFSTLTVSNMSPEDSSIYLCSISQGNEKLFFGSGTQLSVL.

The CDR3 DNA reads TGTGCAAGTCGCTTAGGGAGGAACTATGGCTACACCTTC. Protein sequence: CASRLGRNYGYTF. The V call is TRBV12-2, the J call TRBJ1-2. TRBV12-2 is described as a pseudogene. The CDR3 is 13 residues long.

The chain links TRBV28 to TRBJ2-5; TRBD2 matches 11 bases. The ends lost 8 bases at V and 4 bases at J; junction bases unmatched: 15. CDR1 and CDR2 (germline): MDHEN, SYDVKM. The CDR3 consists of 17 residues. The CDR3 sequence is CASLKLLAGGPRETQYF. The CDR3 DNA sequence: TGTGCCAGCCTAAAGTTATTAGCGGGGGGGCCAAGAGAGACCCAGTACTTC.

The chain employs TRBV6-4 and TRBJ2-3; D possibly corresponds to TRBD1 (5 bases). In germline, CDR1 is MRHNA, CDR2 SNTAGT. Trimming left V 2 bases short and J 5 bases short, with 20 bases between. The CDR3 sequence is 17 residues long. CDR3 nucleotide sequence: TGTGCCAGCAGTGACCAGAGTGGACACCCCGCCGGAGATACGCAGTATTTT. It specifies CASSDQSGHPAGDTQYF.

The V gene is TRBV7-2, the J gene TRBJ2-5; 14 nucleotides match TRBD2. Germline V gene lookup returns CDR1 SGHTA and CDR2 FQGNSA. The CDR3 loop spans 17 amino acids. J gave up 0 bases and V 3 bases, and 3 bases lay outside the gene matches. CDR3 coding DNA: TGTGCCAGCAGCTTGACTAGCGGGGGGGAGTACCAAGAGACCCAGTACTTC. This codes for CASSLTSGGEYQETQYF.

V is TRBV4-3 and J is TRBJ1-4; TRBD1 might be the D (6 bases). Germline V lookup: CDR1 LGHNA, CDR2 YSLEER. The CDR3 totals 16 residues. Trimming pared 5 bases from V and 0 bases from J, leaving 13 bases between. CDR3 amino acids: CASSASQGPTNEKLFF. The CDR3 DNA reads as TGCGCCAGCAGCGCCTCACAGGGTCCAACTAATGAAAAACTGTTTTTT.

The rearrangement links TRBV5-8 to TRBJ1-1; D not certain. Trimming removed 1 base at V and 4 bases at J, with 11 bases between. CDR3 length equals 14 residues. Germline assignment: CDR1 SGHTS and CDR2 YDEGEE. The CDR3 DNA reads as TGTGCCAGCAGCTTGAACCGGGTAACCACTGAAGCTTTCTTT. It translates to CASSLNRVTTEAFF.

Written as DNA, the CDR3 is TGTGCCAGCAGCTTAAGCCAGGGAAGTTACTCTGGGGCCAACGTCCTGACTTTC. Amino acid sequence: CASSLSQGSYSGANVLTF. The gene calls are TRBV7-6 and TRBJ2-6; a weak D match, TRBD1 (5 bases). Per germline, CDR1 SGHVS and CDR2 FNYEAQ. V was cut by 2 bases and J by 0 bases, with 14 bases left in between. The CDR3 has 18 residues.

The chain is built from TRBV5-8 and TRBJ1-1, with 9 bases aligning to TRBD1. Per germline, CDR1 SGHTS and CDR2 YDEGEE. This CDR3 region has 14 residues. V lost 2 bases and J lost 7; bases outside the gene matches: 6. The DNA for the CDR3 is TGTGCCAGCAGCTTACAGGGGGCGCGGGATGAAGCTTTCTTT. Translation: CASSLQGARDEAFF.